The present T cell receptor (beta chain) was sequenced within a study of brain T cells in children with intractable seizures. Whole-study results and caveats: Only CDR3 sequence similarity suggested viral specificity, without known HCMV serostatus.

Time point noted: blood from clinic visit 5 months post-surgery; TSC patient then seizure free. Only cases whose brain tissue showed the highest T cell transcript signatures were sequenced. Before surgery, patients took at least one anti-epileptic drug. As for this clone: Its antigen remains unknown.

Clones were read by immunoSEQ multiplex PCR, and TCRdb kept only the in-frame ones, dropping some. This table holds 300,000 to 400,000 clones, about 93% found once. V was cut by 1 base and J by 2 bases, with 12 bases left in between. The CDR3 loop spans 15 amino acids. Germline values: CDR1 SGHDN, CDR2 FVKESK. The J gene is TRBJ2-7, the V gene TRBV14; no clear D gene. The source material was peripheral blood, sampled approximately 5 months after surgery. This TCR came from a boy under two years old with tuberous sclerosis and intractable seizures. CDR3 coding DNA: TGTGCCAGCAGCCAAGCGACCAAGCCCCCCTACGAGCAGTACTTC. Amino acid sequence: CASSQATKPPYEQYF.